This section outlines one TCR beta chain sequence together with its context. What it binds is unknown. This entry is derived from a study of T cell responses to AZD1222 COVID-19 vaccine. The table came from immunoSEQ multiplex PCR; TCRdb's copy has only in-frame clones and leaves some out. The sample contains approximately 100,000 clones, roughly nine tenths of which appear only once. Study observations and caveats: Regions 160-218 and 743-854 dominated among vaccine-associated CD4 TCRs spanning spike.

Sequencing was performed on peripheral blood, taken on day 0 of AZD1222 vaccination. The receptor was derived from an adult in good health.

This chain's CDR3 is CASSPTSGNTIYF. CDR3 sequence (DNA): TGTGCCAGCAGCCCGACTTCTGGAAACACCATATATTTT. V and J are TRBV12-3 or TRBV12-4 and TRBJ1-3; no reliable D call. V was clipped by 6 bases and J by 1 base, with 7 bases between them. This CDR3 is 13 amino acids long.